The sequence of this T cell receptor (beta chain) was determined in a study of shared clonotypes between healthy human individuals. On this clone: Its cognate antigen is unknown.

The data were produced by immunoSEQ multiplex PCR, yet TCRdb's version contains in-frame clones alone and is incomplete. Seen here are about 2.1 million clones, 93% observed once, and the top ten hold over 1.5%. Findings of the study overall: Sampling covered blood only; tissue repertoires likely differ.

Naive-designated CD8 cells lacked CD45RO, were positively enriched for CCR7, and omitted terminally differentiated effector memory CD45RA+ cells. Looked up from germline, CDR1 is GTSNPN and CDR2 is SVGIG (reference sequence). This CDR3 is built from 14 residues. V trimming: 1 base; J trimming: 3 bases; junction bases outside the gene matches: 4. The sequenced sample consisted of naive CD8+ T cells from PBMCs. The sequence came from a man aged 18 to 35 in good health. Some clones in this sample may be carry-over from other donors' samples. The rearrangement uses TRBV30 and TRBJ2-7; TRBD2 matches 9 bases. CDR3 protein: CAWSGYSGGYEQYF. The CDR3 DNA is TGTGCCTGGAGTGGTTATAGCGGGGGCTACGAGCAGTACTTC.